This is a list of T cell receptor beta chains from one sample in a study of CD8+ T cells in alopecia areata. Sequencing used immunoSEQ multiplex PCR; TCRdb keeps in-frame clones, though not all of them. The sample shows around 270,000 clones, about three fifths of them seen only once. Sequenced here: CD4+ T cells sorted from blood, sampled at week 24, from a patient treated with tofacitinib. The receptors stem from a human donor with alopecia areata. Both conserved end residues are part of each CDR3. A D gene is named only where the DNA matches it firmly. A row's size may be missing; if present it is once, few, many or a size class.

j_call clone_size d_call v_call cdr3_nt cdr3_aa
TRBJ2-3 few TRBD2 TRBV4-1 TGCGCCAGCAGCCCAAGGTTACTAGCGGGGGCAGATACGCAGTATTTT CASSPRLLAGADTQYF
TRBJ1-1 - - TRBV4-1 TGCGCCAGCAGCCAAGTAGGTCGAGGGGCGACTGAAGCTTTCTTT CASSQVGRGATEAFF
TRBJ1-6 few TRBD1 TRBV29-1 TGCAGCGTACAAGGGACAGTTAATAATTCACCCCTCCACTTT CSVQGTVNNSPLHF
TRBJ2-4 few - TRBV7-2 TGTGCCAGCAGCTTAGCAAATACGGGAAACATTCAGTACTTC CASSLANTGNIQYF
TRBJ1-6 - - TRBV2 TGTGCCAGCAGACAGGGCGCGAATTCACCCCTCCACTTT CASRQGANSPLHF
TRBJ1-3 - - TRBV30 TGTGCCTGGACAGCGGCATCCTCTGGAAACACCATATATTTT CAWTAASSGNTIYF
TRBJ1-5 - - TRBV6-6 TGTGCCAGCAGTTACGGCAATCAGCCCCAGCATTTT CASSYGNQPQHF
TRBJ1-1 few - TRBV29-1 TGCAGCGTTCGAGGGTGGAGGACTGAAGCTTTCTTT CSVRGWRTEAFF
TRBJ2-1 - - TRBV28 TGTGCCAGGCCCCGCAGATCCTACAATGAGCAGTTCTTC CARPRRSYNEQFF
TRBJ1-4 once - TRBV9 TGTGCCAGCAGCGTAGGGGCTACTAATGAAAAACTGTTTTTT CASSVGATNEKLFF
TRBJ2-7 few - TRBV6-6 TGTGCCAGCGCCTCGGGATGGCGTGCCGAGCAGTACTTC CASASGWRAEQYF
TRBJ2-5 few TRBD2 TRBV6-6 TGTGCCAGCAGCCGTCTCACTAGCGGGGGCCAAGAGACCCAGTACTTC CASSRLTSGGQETQYF
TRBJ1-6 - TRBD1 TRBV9 TGTGCCAGCAGCCCCCCCGGGACAGAAAATTCACCCCTCCACTTT CASSPPGTENSPLHF
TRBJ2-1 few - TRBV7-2 TGTGCCAGCAGCTTACTCCCTGCATACAATGAGCAGTTCTTC CASSLLPAYNEQFF
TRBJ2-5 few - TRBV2 TGTGCCATCCCTGGTGGCGGTGGCGAAGAGACCCAGTACTTC CAIPGGGGEETQYF
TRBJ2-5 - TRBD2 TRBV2 TGTGCCAGCTGCACTAGCGGGGGGAACCAAGAGACCCAGTACTTC CASCTSGGNQETQYF
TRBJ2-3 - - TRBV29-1 TGCAGCGCCCTTCGGGGCAGCACAGATACGCAGTATTTT CSALRGSTDTQYF
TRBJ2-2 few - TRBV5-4 TGTGCCAGCAGCTCGGCTCGACGTAACACCGGGGAGCTGTTTTTT CASSSARRNTGELFF
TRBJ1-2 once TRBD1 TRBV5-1 TGCGCCAGCAGCCTTCAGGGGGCCTCTAACTATGGCTACACCTTC CASSLQGASNYGYTF
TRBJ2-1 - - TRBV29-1 TGCAGCGTTGTTGGCAGCTCCTACAATGAGCAGTTCTTC CSVVGSSYNEQFF
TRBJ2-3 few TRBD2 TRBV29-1 TGCAGCGTTTCCCTAGCGGGGTTCACAGATACGCAGTATTTT CSVSLAGFTDTQYF
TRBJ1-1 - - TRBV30 TGTGCCTGGAGTTTGTTACGGTCGAACACTGAAGCTTTCTTT CAWSLLRSNTEAFF
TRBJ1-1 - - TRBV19 TGTGCCAGTAGTCCCTCTCCGGGGAGCACTGAAGCTTTCTTT CASSPSPGSTEAFF
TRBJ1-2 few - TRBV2 TGTGCCAGCAGTGAAAACCCCACCGGTAGGGACCCCGGGTGCACCTTC CASSENPTGRDPGCTF
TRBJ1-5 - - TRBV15 TGTGCCACCAGCAGGGTCTTCGATCAGCCCCAGCATTTT CATSRVFDQPQHF
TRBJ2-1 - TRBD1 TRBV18 TGTGCCAGCTCACCAGTAGGGGGCACTTACAATGAGCAGTTCTTC CASSPVGGTYNEQFF
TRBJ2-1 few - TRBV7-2 TGTGCCAGCAGCTTAGTGGGTGAGCAGTTCTTC CASSLVGEQFF
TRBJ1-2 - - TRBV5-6 TGTGCCAGCGCCCGAAGGGGTGGAATCAACTATGGCTACACCTTC CASARRGGINYGYTF
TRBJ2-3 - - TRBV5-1 TGCGCCAGCAGTATGGTCAGAGACTCTAGCACAGATACGCAGTATTTT CASSMVRDSSTDTQYF
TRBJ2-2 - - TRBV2 TGTGCCAGCAGTGATGCCACCGGGGAGCTGTTTTTT CASSDATGELFF
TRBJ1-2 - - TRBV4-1 TGCGCCAGCAGCCACAATCCCCGACCCGGAGCTAACTATGGCTACACCTTC CASSHNPRPGANYGYTF
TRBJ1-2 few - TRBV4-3 TGCGCCAGCAGCCAAGTACCACACGGGGCCCTGGACGGCTACACCTTC CASSQVPHGALDGYTF
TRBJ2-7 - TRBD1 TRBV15 TGTGCCACCAGCAGAGCCAGGGGGCGTTACGAGCAGTACTTC CATSRARGRYEQYF
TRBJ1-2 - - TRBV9 TGTGCCAGCAGCGTAGATGCAGCTCGAGGGTATGGCTACACCTTC CASSVDAARGYGYTF
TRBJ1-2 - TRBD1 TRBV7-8 TGTGCCAGCAGCCCACGGACAGGTTTTCATGGCTACACCTTC CASSPRTGFHGYTF
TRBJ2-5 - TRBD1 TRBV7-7 TGTGCTAGCAGCCAATACAGGGGCACCCACCAAGGGACCCAGTACTTC CASSQYRGTHQGTQYF
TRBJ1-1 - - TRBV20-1 TGCAGTGTTTACCAGGGCACTGAAGCTTTCTTT CSVYQGTEAFF
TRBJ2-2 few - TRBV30 TGTGCCGGAGAGGGGCGGGCCGGGGAGCTGTTTTTT CAGEGRAGELFF
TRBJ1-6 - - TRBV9 TGTGCCAGCAGCCTAGACAGGAGGAATTCACCCCTCCACTTT CASSLDRRNSPLHF
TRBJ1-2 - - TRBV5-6 TGTGCCAGCAGCTTGGAAGGGGTTTACTATGGCTACACCTTC CASSLEGVYYGYTF
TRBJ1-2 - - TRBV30 TGTGCCTGGAGAGGGGGACCCATCTATGGCTACACCTTC CAWRGGPIYGYTF
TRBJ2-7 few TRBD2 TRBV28 TGTGCCACCACCGTGGTTAGCGGGGGCTACGAGCAGTACTTC CATTVVSGGYEQYF
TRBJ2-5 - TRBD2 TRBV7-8 TGTGCCAGCACCCAGCGGGGGGCCCGGGGGACCCAGTACTTC CASTQRGARGTQYF
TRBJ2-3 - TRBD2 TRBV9 TGTGCCAGCAGCGACTATAGCGGGCTCACAGATACGCAGTATTTT CASSDYSGLTDTQYF
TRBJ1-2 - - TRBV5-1 TGCGCCAGCAGCTCCCCCGGCAGGGGCGGTGGCTACACCTTC CASSSPGRGGGYTF
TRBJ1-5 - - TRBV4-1 TGCGCCAGCAGCCAAGTTGACAGGTTCAATCAGCCCCAGCATTTT CASSQVDRFNQPQHF
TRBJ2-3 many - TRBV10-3 TGTGCCATCGCCGGAGGGACAGATGCAGATACGCAGTATTTT CAIAGGTDADTQYF
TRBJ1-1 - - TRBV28 TGTGCCAGCAGTTTAGAAAAGAGCCAAGCTTTCTTT CASSLEKSQAFF
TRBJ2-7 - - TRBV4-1 TGCGCCAGCAGCCAAGTATTTGCCGGGGAGGAGCAGTACTTC CASSQVFAGEEQYF
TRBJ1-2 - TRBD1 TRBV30 TGTGCCTGGAGTCTGACAGGGGTGCGGGTCGGGGGCTACACCTTC CAWSLTGVRVGGYTF
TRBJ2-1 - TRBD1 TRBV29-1 TGCAGCGTGGATGACAGGGCAAGCTACAATGAGCAGTTCTTC CSVDDRASYNEQFF
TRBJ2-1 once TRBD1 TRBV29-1 TGCAGCGTTGAAGACCTACAGGGGAGAACTTACAATGAGCAGTTCTTC CSVEDLQGRTYNEQFF
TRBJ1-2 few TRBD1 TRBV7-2 TGTGCCAGCAGCTACGACAGGGCGGGCGGCTACACCTTC CASSYDRAGGYTF